This TCR beta chain emerged from a study of T-cell memory formation after mild COVID-19. Study in general: The study found TCR clusters largely donor specific.

The study's findings and limits: The appearance of some responding clones in pre-infection memory suggested that cross-reactive memory joined. CD4+ contracting clones lay mainly in CM and EM, CD8+ ones in EMRA.

A few counts support this clonotype. The antigen is undetermined. Germline V CDR1 and CDR2: SGHRS, YFSETQ. The CDR3 totals 16 residues. Trimming removed 5 bases from V and 3 bases from J, with 20 bases in between. TCRdb independently ran MiXCR on the 5' RACE reads; one entry per CDR3 protein. The sample has roughly 300,000 distinct CDR3 sequences; around 8% are singletons. The sequenced material came from PBMCs or a T cell subset sorted from them (not recorded which). The source is a young man who had mild COVID-19 (a few samples of this study predate the infection). Cell type and time point are not known. The chain has TRBV5-1 and TRBJ1-1; tentatively, D is TRBD1 (6 bases). The CDR3 DNA reads TGCGCCAGCAGATATGACGGGAACAGGGTGTACACTGAAGCTTTCTTT. Protein: CASRYDGNRVYTEAFF.